This T cell receptor beta chain was identified during a study of blood T cells in healthy people across ages. Study outcomes and limitations: Estimates based on one million T cells were treated as lower bounds. No one knew whether donors had CMV, which possibly confounded expanded clonotype changes. Compared with aged donors, long-lived donors showed fewer expanded clones, suggesting selection.

Primed by a sample-barcoded 5' primer and a J-beta primer mix, a second PCR proceeded for about 6 to 12 cycles. From the 5' RACE reads, TCRdb called clonotypes with MiXCR, one entry per CDR3 protein. This sample has a few hundred thousand distinct CDR3 sequences; approximately 25% occur once, and the top ten carry approximately 17%. As regards this clonotype: What it binds is unknown.

This sequence originates from a woman aged 70 to 79 in good health. The sample was blood.

The CDR3 loop is CASSYTGYTGELFF. In nucleotides, the CDR3 is TGTGCCAGCAGTTACACAGGGTACACCGGGGAGCTGTTTTTT. The chain uses TRBV2 and TRBJ2-2; TRBD1 is a possible D gene (6 bases). CDR1 SNHLY and CDR2 FYNNEI come from the germline V gene. This CDR3 has 14 amino acids. With 5 bases removed from V and 3 bases from J, the gap between germline ends came to 10 bases.